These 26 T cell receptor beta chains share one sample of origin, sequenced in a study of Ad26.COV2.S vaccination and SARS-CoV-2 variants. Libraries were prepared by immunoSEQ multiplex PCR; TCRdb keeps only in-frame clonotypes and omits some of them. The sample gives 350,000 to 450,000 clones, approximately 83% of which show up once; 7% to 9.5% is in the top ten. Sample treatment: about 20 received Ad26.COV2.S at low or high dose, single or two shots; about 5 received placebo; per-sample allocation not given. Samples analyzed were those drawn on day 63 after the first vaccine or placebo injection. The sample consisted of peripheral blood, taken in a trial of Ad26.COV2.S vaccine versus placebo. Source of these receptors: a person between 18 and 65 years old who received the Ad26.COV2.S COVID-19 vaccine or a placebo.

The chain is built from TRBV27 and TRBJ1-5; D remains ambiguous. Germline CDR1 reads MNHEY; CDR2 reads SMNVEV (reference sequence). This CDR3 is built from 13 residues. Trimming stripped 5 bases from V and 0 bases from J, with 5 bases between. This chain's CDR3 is CASSPYSNQPQHF. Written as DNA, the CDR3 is TGTGCCAGCAGTCCGTATAGCAATCAGCCCCAGCATTTT.

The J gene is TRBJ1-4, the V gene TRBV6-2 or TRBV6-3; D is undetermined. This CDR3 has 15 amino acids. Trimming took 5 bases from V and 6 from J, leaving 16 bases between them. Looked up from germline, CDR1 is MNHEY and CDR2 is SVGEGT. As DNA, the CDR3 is TGTGCCAGCAGTGGAAGGACCGCGGGTGATGAAAAACTGTTTTTT. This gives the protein CASSGRTAGDEKLFF.

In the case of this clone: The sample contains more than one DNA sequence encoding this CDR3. CDR3 amino acids: CASSLAGRVDEQFF. The CDR3 DNA reads TGTGCCAGCAGCTTAGCTGGCCGAGTCGATGAGCAGTTCTTC. The J gene is TRBJ2-1, the V gene TRBV13; D unresolved. Germline CDR1 PRHDT, CDR2 FYEKMQ (reference sequence). V was trimmed by 1 base and J by 8 bases, leaving 12 bases between them. The CDR3 covers 14 residues.

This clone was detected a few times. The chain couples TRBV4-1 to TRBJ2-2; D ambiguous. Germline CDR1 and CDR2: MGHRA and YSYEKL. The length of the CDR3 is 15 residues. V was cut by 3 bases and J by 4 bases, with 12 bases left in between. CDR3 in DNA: TGCGCCAGCAGCCACGGTAGGATTTCCACCGGGGAGCTGTTTTTT. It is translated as CASSHGRISTGELFF.

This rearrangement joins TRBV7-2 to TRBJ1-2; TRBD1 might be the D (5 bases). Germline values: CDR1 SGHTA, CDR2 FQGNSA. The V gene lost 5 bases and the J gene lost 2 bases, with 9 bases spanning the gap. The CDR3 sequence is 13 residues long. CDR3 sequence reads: CASSTGTNYGYTF. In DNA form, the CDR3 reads TGTGCCAGCAGCACCGGGACCAACTATGGCTACACCTTC.

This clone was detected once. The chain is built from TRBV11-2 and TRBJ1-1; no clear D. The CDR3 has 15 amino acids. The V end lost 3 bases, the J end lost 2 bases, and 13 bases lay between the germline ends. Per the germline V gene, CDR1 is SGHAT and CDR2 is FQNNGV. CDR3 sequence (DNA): TGTGCCAGCAGCTTTCAAGGTGCGGGAAACACTGAAGCTTTCTTT. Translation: CASSFQGAGNTEAFF.

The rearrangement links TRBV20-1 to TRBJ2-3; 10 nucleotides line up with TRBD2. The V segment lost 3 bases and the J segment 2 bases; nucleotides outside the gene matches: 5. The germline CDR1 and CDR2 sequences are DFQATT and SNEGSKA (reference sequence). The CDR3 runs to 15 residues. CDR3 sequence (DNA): TGCAGTGCTAGTAAGAGCGGGAGGGCCACAGATACGCAGTATTTT. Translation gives CSASKSGRATDTQYF.

The CDR3 loop is CASSPPPSGGTQYF. The DNA for the CDR3 is TGTGCCAGCTCACCACCACCCTCCGGGGGAACGCAGTATTTT. The chain carries TRBV18 and TRBJ2-3, with D perhaps TRBD2 (6 bases). CDR3 length: 14 amino acids. V shed 0 bases and J shed 9 bases, with 13 bases lying between them. CDR1 is KGHSH, CDR2 LQKENI, per germline.

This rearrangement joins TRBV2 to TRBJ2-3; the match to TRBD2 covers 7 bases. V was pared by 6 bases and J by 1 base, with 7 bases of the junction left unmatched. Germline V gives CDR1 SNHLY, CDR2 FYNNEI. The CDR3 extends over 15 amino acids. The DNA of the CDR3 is TGTGCCAGCAGAGTACTAGCGTCCGGCACAGATACGCAGTATTTT. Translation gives CASRVLASGTDTQYF.

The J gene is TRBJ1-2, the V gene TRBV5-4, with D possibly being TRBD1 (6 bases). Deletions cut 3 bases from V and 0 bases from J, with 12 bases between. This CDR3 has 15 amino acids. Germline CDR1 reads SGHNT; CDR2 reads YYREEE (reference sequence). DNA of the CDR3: TGTGCCAGCAGCTCGGGGGGGCGGGCTAACTATGGCTACACCTTC. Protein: CASSSGGRANYGYTF. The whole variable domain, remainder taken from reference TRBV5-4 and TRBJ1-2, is ETGVTQSPTHLIKTRGQQVTLRCSSQSGHNTVSWYQQALGQGPQFIFQYYREEENGRGNFPPRFSGLQFPNYSSELNVNALELDDSALYLCASSSGGRANYGYTFGSGTRLTVV.

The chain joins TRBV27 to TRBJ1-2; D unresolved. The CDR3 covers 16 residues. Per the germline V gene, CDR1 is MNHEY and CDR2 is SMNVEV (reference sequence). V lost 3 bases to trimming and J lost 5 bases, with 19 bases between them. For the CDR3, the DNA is TGTGCCAGCAGTTTGCGTTGGTCGGCAGGAAGGTATGGCTACACCTTC. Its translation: CASSLRWSAGRYGYTF.

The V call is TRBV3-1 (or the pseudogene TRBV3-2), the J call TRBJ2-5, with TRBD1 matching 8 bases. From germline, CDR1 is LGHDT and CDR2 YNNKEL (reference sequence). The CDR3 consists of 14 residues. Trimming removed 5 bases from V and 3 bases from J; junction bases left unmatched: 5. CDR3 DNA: TGTGCCAGCAGCACGCGACAGGGGAAAGAGACCCAGTACTTC. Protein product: CASSTRQGKETQYF.

The CDR3 sequence is CASSTGGELFF. CDR3 DNA sequence: TGTGCCAGCAGCACAGGCGGGGAGCTGTTTTTT. The J gene is TRBJ2-2, the V gene TRBV27, with D maybe TRBD1 (5 bases). V shed 6 bases and J shed 7 bases, with 6 bases lying between them. This CDR3 is built from 11 residues. The germline V gene has CDR1 MNHEY and CDR2 SMNVEV (reference sequence).

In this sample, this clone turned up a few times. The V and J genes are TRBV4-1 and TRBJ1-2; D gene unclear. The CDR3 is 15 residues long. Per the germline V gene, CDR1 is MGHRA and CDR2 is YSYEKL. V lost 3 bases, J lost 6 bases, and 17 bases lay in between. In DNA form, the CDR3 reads TGCGCCAGCAGCCAGGCTCAGGAGATTTTTGATGGCTACACCTTC. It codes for CASSQAQEIFDGYTF.

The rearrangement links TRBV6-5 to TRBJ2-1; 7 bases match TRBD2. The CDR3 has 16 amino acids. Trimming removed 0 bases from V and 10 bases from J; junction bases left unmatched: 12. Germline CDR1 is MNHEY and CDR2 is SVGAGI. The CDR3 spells CASSYSRTRSLREQFF. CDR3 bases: TGTGCCAGCAGTTACTCGAGGACTAGGTCTCTTCGAGAGCAGTTCTTC.

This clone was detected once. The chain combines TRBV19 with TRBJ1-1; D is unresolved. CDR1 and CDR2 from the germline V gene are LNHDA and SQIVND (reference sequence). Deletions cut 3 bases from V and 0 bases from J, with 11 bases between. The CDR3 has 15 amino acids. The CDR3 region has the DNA TGTGCCAGTAGTATTATGGTTCGGGTGAACACTGAAGCTTTCTTT. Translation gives CASSIMVRVNTEAFF.

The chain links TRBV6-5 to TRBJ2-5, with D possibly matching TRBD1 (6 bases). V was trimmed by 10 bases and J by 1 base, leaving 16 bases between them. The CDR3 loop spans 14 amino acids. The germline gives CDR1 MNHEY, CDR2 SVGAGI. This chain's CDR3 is CATGQTFIQETQYF. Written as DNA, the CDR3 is TGTGCCACCGGACAGACCTTCATCCAAGAGACCCAGTACTTC.

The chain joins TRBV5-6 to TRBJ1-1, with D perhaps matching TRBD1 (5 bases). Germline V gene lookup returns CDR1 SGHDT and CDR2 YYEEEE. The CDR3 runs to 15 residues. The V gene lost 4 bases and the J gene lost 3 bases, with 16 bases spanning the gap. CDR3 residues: CASSRTAGIHTEAFF. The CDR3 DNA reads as TGTGCCAGCAGCAGGACCGCAGGGATCCACACTGAAGCTTTCTTT.

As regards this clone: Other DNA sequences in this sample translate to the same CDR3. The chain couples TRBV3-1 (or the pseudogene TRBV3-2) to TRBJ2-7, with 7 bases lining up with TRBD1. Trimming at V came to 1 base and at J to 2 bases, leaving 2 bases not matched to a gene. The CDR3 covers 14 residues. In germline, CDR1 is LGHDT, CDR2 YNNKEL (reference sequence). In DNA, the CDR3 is TGTGCCAGCAGCCAAGGGACAGGAGCCTACGAGCAGTACTTC. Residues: CASSQGTGAYEQYF.

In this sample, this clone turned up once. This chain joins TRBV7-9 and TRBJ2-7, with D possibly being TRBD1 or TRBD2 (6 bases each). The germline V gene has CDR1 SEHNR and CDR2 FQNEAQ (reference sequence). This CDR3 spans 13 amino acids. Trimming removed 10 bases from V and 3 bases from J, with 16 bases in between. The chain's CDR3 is CANWSRDNYEQYF. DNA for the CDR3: TGTGCCAACTGGTCGCGGGACAACTACGAGCAGTACTTC.

This CDR3 reads CASSFLSNEQYF. CDR3 nucleotides: TGCGCCAGCAGCTTTTTGAGCAACGAGCAGTACTTC. This chain links TRBV5-1 with TRBJ2-7; D unclear. CDR1 SGHRS and CDR2 YFSETQ come from the germline V gene. The CDR3 sequence is 12 residues long. V was trimmed by 2 bases and J by 5 bases, leaving 8 bases between them.

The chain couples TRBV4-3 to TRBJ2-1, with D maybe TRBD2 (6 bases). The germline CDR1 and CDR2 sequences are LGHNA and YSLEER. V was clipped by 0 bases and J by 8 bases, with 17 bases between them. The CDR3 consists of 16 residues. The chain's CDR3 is CASSQDLEGPSDEQFF. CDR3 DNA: TGCGCCAGCAGCCAAGATCTGGAGGGTCCGAGCGATGAGCAGTTCTTC.

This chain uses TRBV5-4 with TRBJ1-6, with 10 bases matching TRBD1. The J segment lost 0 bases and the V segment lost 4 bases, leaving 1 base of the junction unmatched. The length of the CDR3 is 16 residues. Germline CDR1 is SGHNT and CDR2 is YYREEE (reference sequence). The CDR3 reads CASSRDRGSYNSPLHF. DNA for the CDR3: TGTGCCAGCAGCCGGGACAGGGGCTCCTATAATTCACCCCTCCACTTT. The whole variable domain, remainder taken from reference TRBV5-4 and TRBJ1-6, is ETGVTQSPTHLIKTRGQQVTLRCSSQSGHNTVSWYQQALGQGPQFIFQYYREEENGRGNFPPRFSGLQFPNYSSELNVNALELDDSALYLCASSRDRGSYNSPLHFGNGTRLTVT.

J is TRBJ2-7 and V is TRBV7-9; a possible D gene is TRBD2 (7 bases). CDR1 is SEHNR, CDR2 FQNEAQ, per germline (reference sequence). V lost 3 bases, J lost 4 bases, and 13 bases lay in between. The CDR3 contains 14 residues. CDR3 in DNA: TGTGCCAGCAGCTTGCCGGGGGGCCTTTACGAGCAGTACTTC. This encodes CASSLPGGLYEQYF.

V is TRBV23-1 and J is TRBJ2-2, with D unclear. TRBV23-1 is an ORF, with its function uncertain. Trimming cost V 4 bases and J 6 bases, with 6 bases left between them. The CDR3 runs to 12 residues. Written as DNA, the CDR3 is TGCGCCAGCAGTCCTTTTCCCGGGGAGCTGTTTTTT. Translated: CASSPFPGELFF.

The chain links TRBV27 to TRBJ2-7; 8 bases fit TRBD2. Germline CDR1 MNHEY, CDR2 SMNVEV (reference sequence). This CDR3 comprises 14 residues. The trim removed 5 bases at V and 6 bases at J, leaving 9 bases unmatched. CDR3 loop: CASSNGGGGSEQYF. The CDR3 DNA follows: TGTGCCAGCAGTAACGGGGGGGGTGGCTCCGAGCAGTACTTC.